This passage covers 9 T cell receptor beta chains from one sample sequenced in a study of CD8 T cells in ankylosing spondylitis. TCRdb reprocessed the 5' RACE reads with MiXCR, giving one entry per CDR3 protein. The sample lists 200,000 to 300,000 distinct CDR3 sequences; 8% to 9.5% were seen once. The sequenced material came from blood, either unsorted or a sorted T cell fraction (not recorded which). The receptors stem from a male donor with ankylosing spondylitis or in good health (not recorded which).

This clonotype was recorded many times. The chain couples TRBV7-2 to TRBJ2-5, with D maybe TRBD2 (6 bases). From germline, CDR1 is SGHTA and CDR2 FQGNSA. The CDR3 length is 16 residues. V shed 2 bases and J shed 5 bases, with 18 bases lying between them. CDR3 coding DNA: TGTGCCAGCAGCTTATTCGGGGGTCCCCTCGGGGAGACCCAGTACTTC. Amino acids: CASSLFGGPLGETQYF. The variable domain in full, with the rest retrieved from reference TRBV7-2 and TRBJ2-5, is GAGVSQSPSNKVTEKGKDVELRCDPISGHTALYWYRQSLGQGLEFLIYFQGNSAPDKSGLPSDRFSAERTGGSVSTLTIQRTQQEDSAVYLCASSLFGGPLGETQYFGPGTRLLVL.

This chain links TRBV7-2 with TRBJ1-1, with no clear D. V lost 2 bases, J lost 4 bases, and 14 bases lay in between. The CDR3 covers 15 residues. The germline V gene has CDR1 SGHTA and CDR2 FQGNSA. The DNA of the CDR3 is TGTGCCAGCAGCTTAAGGTTGGTTGGTAGCACTGAAGCTTTCTTT. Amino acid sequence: CASSLRLVGSTEAFF.

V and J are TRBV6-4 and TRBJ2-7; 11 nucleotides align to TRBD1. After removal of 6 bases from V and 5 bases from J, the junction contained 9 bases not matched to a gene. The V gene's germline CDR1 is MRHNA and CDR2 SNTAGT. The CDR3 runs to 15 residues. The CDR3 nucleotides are TGTGCCAGCAGCCGACAAGAGGACAGGGGGCACGAGCAGTACTTC. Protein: CASSRQEDRGHEQYF.

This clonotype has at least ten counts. The CDR3 DNA reads TGTGCCAGCAGCTCCCGACAGGGTCGCGAAGAGACCCAGTACTTC. Translated: CASSSRQGREETQYF. The V call is TRBV7-9, the J call TRBJ2-5, with 7 bases lining up with TRBD1. This CDR3 has 15 amino acids. The germline V gene has CDR1 SEHNR and CDR2 FQNEAQ (reference sequence). V lost 4 bases to trimming and J lost 3 bases; unmatched junction nucleotides: 8. The variable domain in full, completed from reference TRBV7-9 and TRBJ2-5, reads DTGVSQNPRHKITKRGQNVTFRCDPISEHNRLYWYRQTLGQGPEFLTYFQNEAQLEKSRLLSDRFSAERPKGSFSTLEIQRTEQGDSAMYLCASSSRQGREETQYFGPGTRLLVL.

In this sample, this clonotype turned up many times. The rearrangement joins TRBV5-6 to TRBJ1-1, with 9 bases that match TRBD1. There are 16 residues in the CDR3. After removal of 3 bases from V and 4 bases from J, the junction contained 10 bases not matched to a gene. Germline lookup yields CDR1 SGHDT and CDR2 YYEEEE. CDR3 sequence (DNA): TGTGCCAGCAGCTCGGGACAGGGCATTGGGGCCACTGAAGCTTTCTTT. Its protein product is CASSSGQGIGATEAFF.

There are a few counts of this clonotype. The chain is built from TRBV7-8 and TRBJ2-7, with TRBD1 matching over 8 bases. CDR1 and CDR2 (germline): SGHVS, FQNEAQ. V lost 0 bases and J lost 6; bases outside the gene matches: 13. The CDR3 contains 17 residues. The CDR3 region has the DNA TGTGCCAGCAGCTTAGCACCGACAGGGGTCAGGAGTACCGAGCAGTACTTC. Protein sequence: CASSLAPTGVRSTEQYF.

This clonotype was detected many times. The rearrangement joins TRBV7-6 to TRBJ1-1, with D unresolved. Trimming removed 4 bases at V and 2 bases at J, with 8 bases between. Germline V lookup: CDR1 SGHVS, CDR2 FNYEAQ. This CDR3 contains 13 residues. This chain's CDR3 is CASSSSGNTEAFF. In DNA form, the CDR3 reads TGTGCCAGCAGCTCATCGGGCAACACTGAAGCTTTCTTT.

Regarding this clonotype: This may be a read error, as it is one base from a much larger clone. CDR3 sequence reads: CASSVRADTQYF. In DNA form, the CDR3 reads TGTGCCAGCAGTGTCCGGGCAGATACGCAGTATTTT. V and J are TRBV12-3 or TRBV12-4 and TRBJ2-3; D call uncertain. Between the trimmed V and J ends, which lost 5 bases and 4 bases, there was a span of 7 bases. This CDR3 is 12 amino acids long.

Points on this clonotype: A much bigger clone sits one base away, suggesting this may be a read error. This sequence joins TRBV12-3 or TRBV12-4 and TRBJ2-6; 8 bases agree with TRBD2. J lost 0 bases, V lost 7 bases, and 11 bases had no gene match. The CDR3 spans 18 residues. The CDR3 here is CASNHLTSESSGANVLTF. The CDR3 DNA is TGTGCCAGCAACCACTTGACTAGCGAGAGCTCTGGGGCCAACGTCCTGACTTTC.